The TCR beta chain under discussion was sequenced for a study of cytomegalovirus exposure and HLA in healthy donors. General study results and limits: Testing in vitro showed a few CMV-associated chains specific for CMV antigens. Researchers catalogued approximately 170 TCR beta chains as cytomegalovirus-associated.

Turning to this clone: Antigen: not known.

The data were produced by immunoSEQ multiplex PCR, yet TCRdb's version contains in-frame clones alone and is incomplete. The sample lists approximately 50,000 clones; approximately 88% were seen once. J lost 2 bases, V lost 2 bases, and 6 bases had no gene match. This CDR3 spans 15 amino acids. Germline loops: CDR1 SNHLY, CDR2 FYNNEI. V usage is TRBV2 and J usage is TRBJ2-7; 7 nucleotides match TRBD1. Material: PBMCs. The receptor was isolated from a woman in her twenties or thirties in good health and CMV-seronegative. Here the CDR3 DNA reads TGTGCCAGCAGTGAACCCGGGACAGCAACCTACGAGCAGTACTTC. Residues: CASSEPGTATYEQYF.